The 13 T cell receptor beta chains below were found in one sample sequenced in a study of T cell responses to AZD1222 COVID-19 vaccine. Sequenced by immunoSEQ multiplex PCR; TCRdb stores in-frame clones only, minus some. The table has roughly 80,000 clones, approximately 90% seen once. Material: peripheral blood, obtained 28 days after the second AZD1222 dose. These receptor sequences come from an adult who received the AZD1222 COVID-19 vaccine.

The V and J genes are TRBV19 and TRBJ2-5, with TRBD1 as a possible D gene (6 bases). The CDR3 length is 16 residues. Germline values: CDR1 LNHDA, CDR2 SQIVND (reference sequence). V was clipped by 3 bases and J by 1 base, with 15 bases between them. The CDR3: CASSISFRGSQETQYF. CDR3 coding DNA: TGTGCCAGTAGTATCTCCTTTAGGGGGAGCCAAGAGACCCAGTACTTC.

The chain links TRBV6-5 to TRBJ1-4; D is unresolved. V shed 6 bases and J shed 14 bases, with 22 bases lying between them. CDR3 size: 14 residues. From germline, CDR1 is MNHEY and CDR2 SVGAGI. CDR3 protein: CASRSRVPESLLFF. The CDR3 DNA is TGTGCCAGCAGATCGAGGGTCCCGGAGTCCCTCCTGTTTTTT.

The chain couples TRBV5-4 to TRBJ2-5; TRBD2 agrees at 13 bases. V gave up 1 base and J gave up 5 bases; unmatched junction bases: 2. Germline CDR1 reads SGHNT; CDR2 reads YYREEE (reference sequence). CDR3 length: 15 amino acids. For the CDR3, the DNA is TGTGCCAGCAGCTTGAGGACTAGCGGGAGTGAGACCCAGTACTTC. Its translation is CASSLRTSGSETQYF.

As DNA, the CDR3 is TGTGCCAGCAGCTTAAGGGGACAGGGATTGGAGACCCAGTACTTC. The encoded protein is CASSLRGQGLETQYF. This sequence joins TRBV11-1 and TRBJ2-5, with TRBD1 matching over 9 bases. The CDR3 totals 15 residues. Trimming at V came to 2 bases and at J to 5 bases, leaving 6 bases not matched to a gene. Germline CDR1 is SGHAT and CDR2 is FQDESV (reference sequence).

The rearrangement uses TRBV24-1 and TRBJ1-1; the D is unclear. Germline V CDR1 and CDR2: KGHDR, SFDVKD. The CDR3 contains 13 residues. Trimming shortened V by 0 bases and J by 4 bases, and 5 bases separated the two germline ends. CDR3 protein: CATSDLVGTEAFF. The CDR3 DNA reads TGTGCCACCAGTGATTTGGTAGGCACTGAAGCTTTCTTT.

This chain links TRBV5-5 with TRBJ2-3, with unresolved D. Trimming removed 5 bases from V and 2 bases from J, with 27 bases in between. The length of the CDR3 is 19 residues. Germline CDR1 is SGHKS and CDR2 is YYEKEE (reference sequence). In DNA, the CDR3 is TGTGCCAGCAGTCATTCGACCTTTGGAAATCGGCCCTCCACAGATACGCAGTATTTT. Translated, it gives CASSHSTFGNRPSTDTQYF.

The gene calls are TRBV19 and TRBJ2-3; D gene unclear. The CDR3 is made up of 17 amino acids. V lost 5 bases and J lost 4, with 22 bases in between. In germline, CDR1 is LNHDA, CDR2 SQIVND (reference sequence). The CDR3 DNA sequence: TGTGCCAGTAGTCCCCCGTTTGTGAACCATGGAGCAGATACGCAGTATTTT. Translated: CASSPPFVNHGADTQYF. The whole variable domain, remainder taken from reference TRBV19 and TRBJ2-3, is DGGITQSPKYLFRKEGQNVTLSCEQNLNHDAMYWYRQDPGQGLRLIYYSQIVNDFQKGDIAEGYSVSREKKESFPLTVTSAQKNPTAFYLCASSPPFVNHGADTQYFGPGTRLTVL.

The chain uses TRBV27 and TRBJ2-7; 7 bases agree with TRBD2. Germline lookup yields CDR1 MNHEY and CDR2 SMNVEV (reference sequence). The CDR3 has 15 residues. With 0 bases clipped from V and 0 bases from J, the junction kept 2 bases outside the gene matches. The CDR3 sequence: CASSLSSGASYEQYF. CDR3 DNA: TGTGCCAGCAGTTTATCGAGCGGGGCCTCCTACGAGCAGTACTTC.

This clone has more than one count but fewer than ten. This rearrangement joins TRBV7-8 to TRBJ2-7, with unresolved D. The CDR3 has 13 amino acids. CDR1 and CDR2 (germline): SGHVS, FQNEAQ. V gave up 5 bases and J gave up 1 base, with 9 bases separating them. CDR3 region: CASSQRQSYEQYF. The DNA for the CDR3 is TGTGCCAGCAGCCAGCGACAATCCTACGAGCAGTACTTC.

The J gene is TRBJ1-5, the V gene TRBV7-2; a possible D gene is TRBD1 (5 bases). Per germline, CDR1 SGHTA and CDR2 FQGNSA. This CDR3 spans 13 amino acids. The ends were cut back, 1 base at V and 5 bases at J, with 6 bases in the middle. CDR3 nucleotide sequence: TGTGCCAGCAGCTTAGAACAGGATCAGCCCCAGCATTTT. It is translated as CASSLEQDQPQHF.

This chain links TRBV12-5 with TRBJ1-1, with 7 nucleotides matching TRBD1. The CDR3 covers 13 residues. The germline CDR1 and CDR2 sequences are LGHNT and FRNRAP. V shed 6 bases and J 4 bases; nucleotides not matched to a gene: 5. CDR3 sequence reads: CASGPTGATEAFF. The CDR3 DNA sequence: TGTGCTAGTGGACCAACAGGGGCCACTGAAGCTTTCTTT.

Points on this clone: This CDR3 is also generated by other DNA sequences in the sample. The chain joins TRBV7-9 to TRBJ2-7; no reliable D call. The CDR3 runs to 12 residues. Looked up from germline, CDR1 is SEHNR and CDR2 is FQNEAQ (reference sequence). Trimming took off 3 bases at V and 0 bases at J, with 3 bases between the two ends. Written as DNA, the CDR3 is TGTGCCAGCAGCTTTAGCTCCTACGAGCAGTACTTC. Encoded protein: CASSFSSYEQYF.

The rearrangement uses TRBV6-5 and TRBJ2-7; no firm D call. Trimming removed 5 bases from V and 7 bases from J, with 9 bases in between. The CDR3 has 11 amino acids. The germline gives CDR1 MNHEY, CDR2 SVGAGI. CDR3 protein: CASSRLWEQYF. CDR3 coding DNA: TGTGCCAGCAGTAGGTTGTGGGAGCAGTACTTC.